The 21 T cell receptor beta chains in this list originate from one sample, sequenced in a study of blood T cells in healthy people across ages. Alongside a J-beta primer mix, a sample-barcoded 5' primer served in a second PCR lasting about 7 to 12 cycles. TCRdb processed the 5' RACE reads anew with MiXCR; each CDR3 protein has one entry. Of around 1,800,000 distinct CDR3 sequences listed, 35% to 50% are singletons. Sequencing was done on a sample of blood. Receptors were obtained from a human donor in good health.

The CDR3 sequence: CASSLYGRGGSYEQYF. CDR3 nucleotides: TGTGCCAGCAGCCTTTATGGGCGGGGGGGCTCCTACGAGCAGTACTTC. The chain employs TRBV4-2 and TRBJ2-7, with 9 bases identical to TRBD2. From germline, CDR1 is LGHNA and CDR2 YNFKEQ. The V and J ends lost 4 bases and 0 bases, in that order; junction bases with no gene match: 7. The length of the CDR3 is 16 residues.

This chain connects TRBV6-2 or TRBV6-3 to TRBJ2-2, with D possibly being TRBD1 (5 bases). Trimming removed 7 bases from V and 1 base from J, with 10 bases in between. The germline gives CDR1 MNHEY, CDR2 SVGEGT. There are 14 residues in the CDR3. The CDR3 sequence: CASTWGGNTGELFF. CDR3 sequence (DNA): TGTGCCAGCACCTGGGGCGGGAACACCGGGGAGCTGTTTTTT.

This clonotype was recorded a few times. J is TRBJ1-1 and V is TRBV29-1; D possibly corresponds to TRBD1 (5 bases). The V gene's germline CDR1 is SQVTM and CDR2 ANQGSEA. The CDR3 is 13 amino acids. Trimming pared 5 bases from V and 5 bases from J, leaving 15 bases between. CDR3 coding DNA: TGCAGCGTTTGGGTATCGGGGGGAACTGAAGCTTTCTTT. Amino acids: CSVWVSGGTEAFF.

This chain joins TRBV3-1 and TRBJ2-2; D not certain. The CDR3 runs 14 residues. The germline V and J ends were trimmed by 1 base and 7 bases, with 10 bases remaining between them. Germline lookup yields CDR1 LGHDT and CDR2 YNNKEL (reference sequence). In DNA form, the CDR3 reads TGTGCCAGCAGCCAAGTGGTTAGACGCGGGGAGCTGTTTTTT. Amino acid sequence: CASSQVVRRGELFF.

This clonotype was observed a single time. The chain links TRBV20-1 to TRBJ2-3; unclear D gene. V was shortened by 3 bases and J by 6 bases, with 16 bases between the two germline ends. This CDR3 is 14 amino acids long. Germline CDR1 is DFQATT and CDR2 is SNEGSKA (reference sequence). CDR3 coding DNA: TGCAGTGCTAGGACCAGACAAGACCTTGATACGCAGTATTTT. As protein: CSARTRQDLDTQYF.

This clonotype has just a few counts. This chain links TRBV12-3 or TRBV12-4 with TRBJ2-1, with D perhaps TRBD1 or TRBD2 (6 bases each). The CDR3 loop spans 17 amino acids. The V end was cut by 6 bases, the J end by 4 bases, with 22 bases between. CDR3 bases: TGTGCCAGCAGCACGTTCCCGGGGGCACCGGGGTACAATGAGCAGTTCTTC. Its translation is CASSTFPGAPGYNEQFF.

This chain's CDR3 is CASSLRWTNISYNEQFF. The DNA of the CDR3 is TGTGCCAGCAGCTTACGGTGGACCAATATCTCCTACAATGAGCAGTTCTTC. The chain recombines TRBV3-1 with TRBJ2-1; no firm D call. CDR1 is LGHDT and CDR2 is YNNKEL in the germline V gene (reference sequence). Trimming shortened V by 5 bases and J by 0 bases, and 17 bases separated the two germline ends. CDR3 size: 17 residues.

The chain uses TRBV12-3 or TRBV12-4 and TRBJ2-3; maybe TRBD2 (6 bases). The CDR3 extends over 14 amino acids. The V gene lost 11 bases and the J gene lost 1 base, with 16 bases spanning the gap. The CDR3 here is CAATGDGGTDTQYF. The CDR3 nucleotides are TGTGCCGCCACGGGAGACGGGGGCACAGATACGCAGTATTTT.

This clonotype appeared once. The chain carries TRBV4-3 and TRBJ1-4; D is unclear. Trimming took off 1 base at V and 7 bases at J, with 10 bases between the two ends. Germline loops: CDR1 LGHNA, CDR2 YSLEER. This CDR3 contains 14 residues. The CDR3 nucleotides are TGCGCCAGCAGCCAAGGTCTGCCCCCTGAAAAACTGTTTTTT. Translation gives CASSQGLPPEKLFF.

The chain is built from TRBV20-1 and TRBJ1-1; TRBD1 agrees at 9 bases. Germline CDR1 is DFQATT and CDR2 is SNEGSKA (reference sequence). The junction had 4 bases not matched to a gene; V was cut back by 2 bases and J by 3 bases. The CDR3 extends over 14 amino acids. CDR3 loop: CSARYGDRDTEAFF. In DNA, the CDR3 is TGCAGTGCTAGATATGGGGACAGGGACACTGAAGCTTTCTTT.

V gene TRBV15 combines with J gene TRBJ1-5; TRBD1 is a possible D gene (6 bases). The CDR3 has 17 residues. Germline V gene lookup returns CDR1 LNHNV and CDR2 YYDKDF (reference sequence). The V end lost 2 bases, the J end lost 4 bases, and 18 bases lay between the germline ends. The CDR3 is CATSRNTGRGNNQPQHF. In DNA, the CDR3 is TGTGCCACCAGCAGAAACACTGGAAGGGGGAATAATCAGCCCCAGCATTTT.

This clonotype was seen only a few times. The rearrangement joins TRBV29-1 to TRBJ2-1; 7 nucleotides align to TRBD1. With 7 bases clipped from V and 10 bases from J, the junction kept 7 bases outside the gene matches. The CDR3 has 11 residues. Germline CDR1 is SQVTM and CDR2 is ANQGSEA. The CDR3 DNA sequence: TGCAGCGCTCAGGGGGTTCGAGAGCAGTTCTTC. As protein: CSAQGVREQFF.

The V gene is TRBV12-3 or TRBV12-4, the J gene TRBJ1-1; no definite D call. The length of the CDR3 is 13 residues. The ends were cut back, 3 bases at V and 5 bases at J, with 10 bases in the middle. The CDR3 here is CASSFQLRTEAFF. For the CDR3, the DNA is TGTGCCAGCAGTTTTCAGTTAAGGACTGAAGCTTTCTTT.

This clonotype was observed a handful of times. V is TRBV18 and J is TRBJ2-5; no clear D. CDR1 and CDR2 (germline): KGHSH, LQKENI. The V end was cut by 5 bases, the J end by 5 bases, with 12 bases between. CDR3 length equals 13 residues. Written as DNA, the CDR3 is TGTGCCAGCTCATTCTCTAACTGGGAGACCCAGTACTTC. This codes for CASSFSNWETQYF.

This rearrangement joins TRBV7-3 to TRBJ2-1; D unresolved. Trimming removed 1 base from V and 8 bases from J, with 15 bases in between. The CDR3 covers 15 residues. Germline assignment: CDR1 SGHTA and CDR2 FQGTGA. The chain's CDR3 is CASSLIGSAIDEQFF. CDR3 coding DNA: TGTGCCAGCAGCTTAATCGGCAGTGCCATCGATGAGCAGTTCTTC.

This clonotype was picked up a small number of times. The chain recombines TRBV29-1 with TRBJ1-1; no firm D call. The V gene lost 2 bases and the J gene lost 1 base, with 11 bases spanning the gap. Germline CDR1 reads SQVTM; CDR2 reads ANQGSEA. The CDR3 covers 14 residues. The CDR3 loop is CSVELRAENTEAFF. DNA for the CDR3: TGCAGCGTTGAACTACGGGCGGAGAACACTGAAGCTTTCTTT.

The chain links TRBV29-1 to TRBJ1-2, with no clear D. Germline CDR1 and CDR2: SQVTM and ANQGSEA. CDR3 length equals 11 residues. Trimming left V 4 bases short and J 6 bases short, with 9 bases between. In DNA, the CDR3 is TGCAGCGTTGCGACGGTGGATGGCTACACCTTC. Residues: CSVATVDGYTF.

This clonotype was seen only a few times. One end of the junction is discordant with germline, which a read error may explain. This chain joins TRBV4-3 and TRBJ2-1, with 12 nucleotides matching TRBD1. The length of the CDR3 is 16 residues. The germline CDR1 and CDR2 sequences are LGHNA and YSLEER. CDR3 residues: CASSQDPGTGGREQFF. The DNA of the CDR3 is TGCGCCAGTAGCCAAGATCCAGGGACAGGGGGCCGAGAGCAGTTCTTC.

The V gene is TRBV7-2, the J gene TRBJ1-3; no clear D gene. The CDR3 extends over 15 amino acids. Germline CDR1 is SGHTA and CDR2 is FQGNSA. V was clipped by 1 base and J by 0 bases, with 7 bases between them. The CDR3 here is CASSLVQFSGNTIYF. CDR3 nucleotide sequence: TGTGCCAGCAGCTTAGTCCAGTTCTCTGGAAACACCATATATTTT.

This chain links TRBV10-3 with TRBJ2-3, with 9 bases identical to TRBD2. The V and J ends lost 5 bases and 1 base, in that order; junction bases with no gene match: 7. The CDR3 runs 16 residues. Germline CDR1 is ENHRY and CDR2 is SYGVKD. The CDR3 DNA is TGTGCCATCAGTCCTTGGGCGGGGGGGCGCACAGATACGCAGTATTTT. Encoded protein: CAISPWAGGRTDTQYF.

The chain carries TRBV20-1 and TRBJ2-3; perhaps TRBD2 as D (7 bases). The CDR3 runs 17 residues. Germline lookup yields CDR1 DFQATT and CDR2 SNEGSKA (reference sequence). V shed 0 bases and J shed 2 bases, with 18 bases lying between them. The CDR3 DNA is TGCAGTGCTAGAGATATGAGAAGGGGGGGTGCCACAGATACGCAGTATTTT. This encodes CSARDMRRGGATDTQYF.